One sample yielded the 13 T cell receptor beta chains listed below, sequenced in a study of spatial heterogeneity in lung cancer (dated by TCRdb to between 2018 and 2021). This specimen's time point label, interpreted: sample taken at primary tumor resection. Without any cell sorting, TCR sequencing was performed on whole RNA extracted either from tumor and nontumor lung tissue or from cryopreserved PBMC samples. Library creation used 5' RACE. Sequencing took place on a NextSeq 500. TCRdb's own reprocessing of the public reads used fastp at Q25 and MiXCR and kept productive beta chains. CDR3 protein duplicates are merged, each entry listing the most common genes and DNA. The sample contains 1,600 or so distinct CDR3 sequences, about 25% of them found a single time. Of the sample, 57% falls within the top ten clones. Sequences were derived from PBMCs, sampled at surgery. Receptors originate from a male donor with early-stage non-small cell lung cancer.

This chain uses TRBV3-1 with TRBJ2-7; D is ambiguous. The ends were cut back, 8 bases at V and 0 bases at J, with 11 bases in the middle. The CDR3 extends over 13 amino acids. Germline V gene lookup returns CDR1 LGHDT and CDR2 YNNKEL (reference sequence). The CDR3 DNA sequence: TGTGCCAGCGGGAAAGGGAACTCCTACGAGCAGTACGTC. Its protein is CASGKGNSYEQYV.

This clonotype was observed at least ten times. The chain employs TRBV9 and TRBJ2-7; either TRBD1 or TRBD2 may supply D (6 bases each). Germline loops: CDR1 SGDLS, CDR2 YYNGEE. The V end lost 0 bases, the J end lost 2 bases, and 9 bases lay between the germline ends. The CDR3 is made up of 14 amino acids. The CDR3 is CASSVGGGPYEQYF. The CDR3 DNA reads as TGTGCCAGCAGCGTAGGTGGGGGGCCCTACGAGCAGTACTTC.

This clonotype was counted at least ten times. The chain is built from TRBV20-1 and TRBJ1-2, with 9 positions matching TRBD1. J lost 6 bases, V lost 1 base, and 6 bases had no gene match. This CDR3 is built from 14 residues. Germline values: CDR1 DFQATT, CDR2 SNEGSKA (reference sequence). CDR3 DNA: TGCAGTGCTAGAGCCCCCACAGGGGGCGATGGCTACACCTTC. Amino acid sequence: CSARAPTGGDGYTF.

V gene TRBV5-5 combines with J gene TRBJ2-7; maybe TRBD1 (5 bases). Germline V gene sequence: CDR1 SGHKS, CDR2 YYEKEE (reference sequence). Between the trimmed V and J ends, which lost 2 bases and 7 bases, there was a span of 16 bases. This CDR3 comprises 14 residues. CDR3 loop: CASSFEAGLGEQYF. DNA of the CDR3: TGTGCCAGCAGCTTCGAGGCAGGGCTCGGGGAGCAGTACTTC.

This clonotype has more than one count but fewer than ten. The CDR3 region is CASSLEGTGFINEKLFF. DNA for the CDR3: TGTGCCAGCAGCTTAGAGGGGACAGGCTTCATTAATGAAAAACTGTTTTTT. The V call is TRBV7-2, the J call TRBJ1-4, with 8 bases lining up with TRBD1. V gave up 1 base and J gave up 4 bases; unmatched junction bases: 8. This CDR3 spans 17 amino acids. Per germline, CDR1 SGHTA and CDR2 FQGNSA.

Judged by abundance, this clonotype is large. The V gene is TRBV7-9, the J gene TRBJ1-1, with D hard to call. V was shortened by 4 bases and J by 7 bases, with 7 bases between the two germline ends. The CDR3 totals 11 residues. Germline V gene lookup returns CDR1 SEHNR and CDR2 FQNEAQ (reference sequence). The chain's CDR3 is CASSSSSEAFF. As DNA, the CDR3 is TGTGCCAGCAGCTCTTCGAGTGAAGCTTTCTTT.

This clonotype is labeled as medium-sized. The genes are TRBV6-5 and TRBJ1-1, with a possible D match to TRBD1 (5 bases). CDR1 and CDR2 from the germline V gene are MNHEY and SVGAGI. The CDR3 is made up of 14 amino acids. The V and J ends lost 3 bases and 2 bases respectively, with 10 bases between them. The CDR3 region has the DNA TGTGCCAGCAGTTATAGGGGAGATAACACTGAAGCTTTCTTT. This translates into CASSYRGDNTEAFF.

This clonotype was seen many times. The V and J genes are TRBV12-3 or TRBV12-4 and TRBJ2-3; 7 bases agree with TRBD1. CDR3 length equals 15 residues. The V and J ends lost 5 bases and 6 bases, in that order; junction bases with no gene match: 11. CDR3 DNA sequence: TGTGCCAGCAGTCTAAGACAGGGCGAGAGGGATACGCAGTATTTT. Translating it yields CASSLRQGERDTQYF.

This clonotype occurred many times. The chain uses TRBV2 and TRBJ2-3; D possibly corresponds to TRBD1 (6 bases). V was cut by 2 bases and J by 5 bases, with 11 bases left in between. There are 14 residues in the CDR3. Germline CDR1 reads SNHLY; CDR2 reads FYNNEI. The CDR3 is CASSELNREDTQYF. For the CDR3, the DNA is TGTGCCAGCAGTGAATTGAACAGGGAAGATACGCAGTATTTT.

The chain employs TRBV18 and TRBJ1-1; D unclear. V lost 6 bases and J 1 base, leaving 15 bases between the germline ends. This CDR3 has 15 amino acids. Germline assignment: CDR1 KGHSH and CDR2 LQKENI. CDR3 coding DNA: TGTGCCAGCTCCCTGAGAAACGAGGGGAACACTGAAGCTTTCTTT. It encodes CASSLRNEGNTEAFF. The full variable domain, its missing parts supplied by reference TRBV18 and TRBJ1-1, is NAGVMQNPRHLVRRRGQEARLRCSPMKGHSHVYWYRQLPEEGLKFMVYLQKENIIDESGMPKERFSAEFPKEGPSILRIQQVVRGDSAAYFCASSLRNEGNTEAFFGQGTRLTVV.

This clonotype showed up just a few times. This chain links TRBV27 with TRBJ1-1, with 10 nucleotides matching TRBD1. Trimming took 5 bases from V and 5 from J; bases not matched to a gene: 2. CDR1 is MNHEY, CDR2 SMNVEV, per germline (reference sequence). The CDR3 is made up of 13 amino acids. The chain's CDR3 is CASSDRGPTEAFF. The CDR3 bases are TGTGCCAGCAGTGACAGGGGGCCAACTGAAGCTTTCTTT.

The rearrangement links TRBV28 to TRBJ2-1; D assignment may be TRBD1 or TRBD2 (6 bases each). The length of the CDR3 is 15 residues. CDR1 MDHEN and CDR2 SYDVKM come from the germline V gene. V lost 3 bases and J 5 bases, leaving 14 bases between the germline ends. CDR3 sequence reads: CASSLGRGQDNEQFF. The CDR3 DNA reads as TGTGCCAGCAGTTTGGGCCGGGGGCAGGACAATGAGCAGTTCTTC.

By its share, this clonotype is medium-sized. CDR3 in amino acids: CASSATGDSPLHF. CDR3 bases: TGTGCCAGCAGTGCTACAGGGGATTCACCCCTCCACTTT. This sequence joins TRBV12-3 or TRBV12-4 and TRBJ1-6; TRBD1 aligns across 7 bases. The CDR3 sequence is 13 residues long. V dropped 5 bases and J dropped 8; count of bases not matched to a gene: 3.